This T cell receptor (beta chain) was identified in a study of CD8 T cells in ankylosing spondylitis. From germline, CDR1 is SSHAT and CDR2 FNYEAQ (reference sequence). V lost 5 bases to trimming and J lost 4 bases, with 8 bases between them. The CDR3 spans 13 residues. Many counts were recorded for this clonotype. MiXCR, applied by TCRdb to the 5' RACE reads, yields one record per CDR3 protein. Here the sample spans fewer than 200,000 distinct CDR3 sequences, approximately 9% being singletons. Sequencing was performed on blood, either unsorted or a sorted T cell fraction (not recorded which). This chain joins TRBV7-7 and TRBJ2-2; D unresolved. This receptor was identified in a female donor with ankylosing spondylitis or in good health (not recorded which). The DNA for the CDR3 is TGTGCCAGCAGCCCCCAGACCACCGGGGAGCTGTTTTTT. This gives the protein CASSPQTTGELFF.